This T cell receptor beta chain was obtained from a study of blood T cell repertoires in COVID-19. For the study at large: Specimens from acute and convalescent COVID-19 originated in the United States, Italy and Spain. Nucleic acid was either cDNA or gDNA, and it came from T cells, B-cell-depleted T cells, or PBMCs.

Germline V gene data show CDR1 as KGHDR and CDR2 as SFDVKD. The CDR3 is 18 residues long. Trimming left V 5 bases short and J 0 bases short, with 18 bases between. Original processing notes: Amplification of reference gene primers provided the estimated nucleated cell counts. Generated by immunoSEQ multiplex PCR, the TCRdb table keeps only in-frame clones and is missing some. V, J and clone size were drawn from that table, and D and trimming were deduced from the DNA. The table lists about 70,000 clones, 75% to 85% of them singletons. This TCR derives from a man in his sixties or seventies who had recovered from COVID-19. The sample taken for sequencing was peripheral blood. The gene calls are TRBV24-1 and TRBJ2-2; D is undetermined. The CDR3 loop reads CATSGAGQVFANTGELFF. The CDR3 coding sequence is TGTGCCACCAGTGGAGCAGGCCAGGTGTTCGCGAACACCGGGGAGCTGTTTTTT.